Below, 24 T cell receptor beta chains from the same sample are listed, as sequenced in a study. Cells sorted as Tregs were CD4+, CD25+ and CD127-/low. MiXCR was run by TCRdb on the 5' RACE reads, yielding one entry per CDR3 protein. The sample yields around 55,000 distinct CDR3 sequences, more than 20% seen once. The sequenced sample was tumor-infiltrating Tregs sorted from the breast tumor. These receptors all stem from a female donor with breast cancer.

This clonotype was detected a few times. The rearrangement joins TRBV7-9 to TRBJ1-2; no definite D call. Germline values: CDR1 SEHNR, CDR2 FQNEAQ (reference sequence). CDR3 size: 15 residues. With 2 bases removed from V and 0 bases from J, the gap between germline ends came to 10 bases. This chain's CDR3 is CASSLWPRANYGYTF. DNA of the CDR3: TGTGCCAGCAGCTTATGGCCCCGAGCTAACTATGGCTACACCTTC.

There are a few counts of this clonotype. The chain employs TRBV10-3 and TRBJ1-5, with TRBD1 as a possible D gene (5 bases). The CDR3 runs to 14 residues. V shed 0 bases and J shed 7 bases, with 10 bases lying between them. Germline CDR1 and CDR2: ENHRY and SYGVKD. CDR3 loop: CAISESDWGQPQHF. CDR3 DNA: TGTGCCATCAGTGAGTCTGATTGGGGGCAGCCCCAGCATTTT.

The chain links TRBV4-1 to TRBJ2-7, with TRBD2 matching 9 bases. The CDR3 sequence is 18 residues long. CDR1 and CDR2 from the germline V gene are MGHRA and YSYEKL. The V and J ends lost 1 base and 3 bases, in that order; junction bases with no gene match: 13. CDR3 amino acids: CASSQGVGSGSFNYEQYF. The DNA for the CDR3 is TGCGCCAGCAGCCAAGGAGTCGGTAGCGGGAGCTTTAACTACGAGCAGTACTTC.

In its sample, this clonotype was seen a few times. V and J are TRBV6-6 and TRBJ2-1; possible D gene TRBD2, 5 bases. Between the trimmed V and J ends, which lost 4 bases and 8 bases, there was a span of 9 bases. The length of the CDR3 is 12 residues. CDR1 is MNHNY and CDR2 is SVGAGI in the germline V gene (reference sequence). The CDR3, as DNA: TGTGCCAGCAGTTTTCGGGGTTATGAGCAGTTCTTC. Translating it yields CASSFRGYEQFF.

This clonotype was seen many times. V and J are TRBV6-2 or TRBV6-3 and TRBJ2-1, with D unclear. CDR1 MNHEY and CDR2 SVGEGT come from the germline V gene. V lost 6 bases and J 2 bases, leaving 8 bases between the germline ends. The CDR3 is 13 amino acids. The CDR3 region is CASRELPYNEQFF. Written as DNA, the CDR3 is TGTGCCAGCAGGGAACTACCCTACAATGAGCAGTTCTTC.

This clonotype has ten or more counts. The J gene is TRBJ2-1, the V gene TRBV6-5; D gene uncertain. V was pared by 4 bases and J by 3 bases, with 13 bases between. CDR3 size: 15 residues. CDR1 and CDR2 (germline): MNHEY, SVGAGI. Written as DNA, the CDR3 is TGTGCCAGCAGTTTAAGCGAGCGCGTCTACAATGAGCAGTTCTTC. Its translation is CASSLSERVYNEQFF.

This clonotype was recorded at least ten times. The chain is built from TRBV6-1 and TRBJ1-2; D might be TRBD1 (6 bases). V lost 7 bases to trimming and J lost 5 bases, with 14 bases between them. This CDR3 spans 13 amino acids. Germline CDR1 and CDR2: MNHNS and SASEGT. This CDR3 reads CASIGQILYGYTF. The CDR3 DNA follows: TGTGCCAGCATTGGACAGATCCTATATGGCTACACCTTC.

The J gene is TRBJ2-2, the V gene TRBV14; D unresolved. The end of the DNA is better explained by TRBJ2-3, so the J call may be wrong. Germline assignment: CDR1 SGHDN and CDR2 FVKESK. The CDR3 is made up of 12 amino acids. For the CDR3, the DNA is TGTGCCAGCAGCCAGGAGTTTTCTAGGCAGTATTTT. Its translation is CASSQEFSRQYF.

This clonotype was detected only a few times. The J gene is TRBJ2-2, the V gene TRBV5-1, with 7 bases aligning to TRBD1. The CDR3 sequence is 15 residues long. Unmatched junction bases numbered 8, after V lost 4 bases and J lost 5 bases. CDR1 and CDR2 (germline): SGHRS, YFSETQ. CDR3 sequence: CASSPRQGLTGELFF. The CDR3 nucleotides read TGCGCCAGCAGCCCTAGACAGGGTCTTACCGGGGAGCTGTTTTTT.

V usage is TRBV28 and J usage is TRBJ2-2; TRBD2 agrees at 8 bases. The V gene end was trimmed by 6 bases and the J gene end by 5 bases; junction bases not matched to a gene: 11. The CDR3 runs 16 residues. CDR1 and CDR2 from the germline V gene are MDHEN and SYDVKM. This CDR3 reads CASSPTGGRKTGELFF. Written as DNA, the CDR3 is TGTGCCAGCAGCCCCACGGGCGGGAGGAAGACCGGGGAGCTGTTTTTT.

This clonotype was detected ten times or more. V is TRBV7-3 and J is TRBJ2-2; D possibly corresponds to TRBD2 (6 bases). Between the trimmed V and J ends, which lost 5 bases and 4 bases, there was a span of 14 bases. This CDR3 is 15 amino acids long. Germline CDR1 reads SGHTA; CDR2 reads FQGTGA. This CDR3 reads CASSLLASSTGELFF. CDR3 nucleotides: TGTGCCAGCAGCCTACTAGCTTCATCCACCGGGGAGCTGTTTTTT.

This clonotype has only a few counts. The chain recombines TRBV19 with TRBJ1-2; D is possibly TRBD1 (6 bases). Germline V gene sequence: CDR1 LNHDA, CDR2 SQIVND (reference sequence). The CDR3 contains 12 residues. With 8 bases removed from V and 4 bases from J, the gap between germline ends came to 11 bases. The CDR3: CASSEGGYGYTF. DNA for the CDR3: TGTGCCAGTTCCGAGGGGGGCTATGGCTACACCTTC.

The chain combines TRBV7-8 with TRBJ2-5, with D maybe TRBD2 (7 bases). The length of the CDR3 is 15 residues. The germline gives CDR1 SGHVS, CDR2 FQNEAQ. The V end was cut by 7 bases, the J end by 5 bases, with 20 bases between. CDR3 sequence (DNA): TGTGCCAGCACCAGGGGATGGGGGGGCTCGGAGACCCAGTACTTC. This codes for CASTRGWGGSETQYF.

J is TRBJ2-3 and V is TRBV12-3 or TRBV12-4, with 12 bases that match TRBD2. There are 22 residues in the CDR3. V shed 5 bases and J 1 base; nucleotides not matched to a gene: 22. The DNA of the CDR3 is TGTGCCAGCAGTCGTCCCACTAGCGGGAGGCCTGGCCATCTAAGTCGCACAGATACGCAGTATTTT. Its translation is CASSRPTSGRPGHLSRTDTQYF.

Comment on this clonotype: This may arise from a read error, as a much more abundant clone is one base away. The chain has TRBV5-1 and TRBJ2-6, with D unclear. This CDR3 comprises 14 residues. Germline V CDR1 and CDR2: SGHRS, YFSETQ. V lost 4 bases, J lost 2 bases, and 7 bases lay in between. CDR3 amino acids: CASSPQTGANVLTF. DNA for the CDR3: TGCGCCAGCAGCCCCCAGACTGGGGCCAACGTCCTGACTTTC.

Note on this clonotype: The conserved closing phenylalanine or tryptophan is absent in this CDR3, likely reflecting a read error. This rearrangement joins TRBV7-3 to TRBJ2-3; tentative D call: TRBD1 (5 bases). Germline V gene sequence: CDR1 SGHTA, CDR2 FQGTGA. Trimming took off 4 bases at V and 2 bases at J, with 13 bases between the two ends. The CDR3 runs to 15 residues. The CDR3 DNA follows: TGTGCCAGCAGCTCAATGACAGAAAACACAGATACGCAGTATCTT. It codes for CASSSMTENTDTQYL.

This clonotype occurred a few times. The CDR3 loop reads CASSLTGRLDIQYF. The CDR3, as DNA: TGCGCCAGCAGCTTGACAGGGAGGTTAGACATTCAGTACTTC. The V call is TRBV5-1, the J call TRBJ2-4, with D perhaps given as TRBD1 or TRBD2 (6 bases each). The length of the CDR3 is 14 residues. Trimming took 1 base from V and 8 from J, leaving 13 bases between them. The V gene's germline CDR1 is SGHRS and CDR2 YFSETQ.

This clonotype was detected only a few times. The rearrangement uses TRBV20-1 and TRBJ2-1; 10 bases are a match to TRBD2. V shed 6 bases and J 1 base; nucleotides not matched to a gene: 6. Germline values: CDR1 DFQATT, CDR2 SNEGSKA (reference sequence). The CDR3 has 15 residues. The CDR3 DNA sequence: TGCAGTGCCTACAATAGCGGGAGGTCCTACAATGAGCAGTTCTTC. Encoded protein: CSAYNSGRSYNEQFF.

The genes are TRBV6-2 or TRBV6-3 and TRBJ2-3; no reliable D call. The CDR3 runs 11 residues. Per germline, CDR1 MNHEY and CDR2 SVGEGT. Trimming stripped 8 bases from V and 11 bases from J, with 14 bases between. CDR3 coding DNA: TGTGCCAGCGGTACGCAGGAAAAGCAGTATTTT. Protein: CASGTQEKQYF.

In this sample, this clonotype turned up once. V usage is TRBV12-3 or TRBV12-4 and J usage is TRBJ2-2, with 7 positions matching TRBD1. The CDR3 is 15 amino acids. Trimming removed 5 bases from V and 6 bases from J; junction bases left unmatched: 9. In nucleotides, the CDR3 is TGTGCCAGCAGTCCACACCACAGGGGTGCCGGGGAGCTGTTTTTT. Its protein is CASSPHHRGAGELFF.

The V and J genes are TRBV12-3 or TRBV12-4 and TRBJ2-7; D possibly corresponds to TRBD2 (6 bases). The CDR3 runs to 15 residues. Deletions cut 5 bases from V and 5 bases from J, with 19 bases between. The CDR3 here is CASSLGYGGIDEQYF. CDR3 nucleotide sequence: TGTGCCAGCAGTCTAGGGTATGGGGGGATCGACGAGCAGTACTTC.

The chain recombines TRBV5-1 with TRBJ2-3; no firm D call. With the DNA end fitting TRBJ1-5 better, the J assignment may be wrong. The CDR3 covers 14 residues. From germline, CDR1 is SGHRS and CDR2 YFSETQ. CDR3 DNA: TGCGCCAGCAGCCTCGGTGGGGTAGCCGATACGCAGCATTTT. Its protein product is CASSLGGVADTQHF.

This clonotype was seen many times. The V and J genes are TRBV7-8 and TRBJ2-3, with 11 bases identical to TRBD1. This CDR3 comprises 21 residues. J lost 5 bases, V lost 1 base, and 20 bases had no gene match. The germline V gene has CDR1 SGHVS and CDR2 FQNEAQ. CDR3: CASSLVRDRGGLGGLGDTQYF. The CDR3 DNA reads TGTGCCAGCAGCTTAGTTAGGGACAGGGGGGGACTAGGAGGCCTGGGAGATACGCAGTATTTT.

This clonotype was found a few times. This chain connects TRBV20-1 to TRBJ2-2, with TRBD1 matching over 9 bases. This CDR3 has 12 amino acids. Germline loops: CDR1 DFQATT, CDR2 SNEGSKA (reference sequence). V shed 6 bases, J shed 15 bases, and the junction held 11 bases outside the gene matches. CDR3 loop: CSAISPGQGLFF. CDR3 nucleotides: TGCAGTGCCATCTCCCCGGGACAGGGATTGTTTTTT.